The 21 T cell receptor beta chains listed next were all sequenced from one sample in a study of T-cell memory formation after mild COVID-19. TCRdb re-called the 5' RACE reads through MiXCR, storing one row per CDR3 protein. In the table there are 280,000 or so distinct CDR3 sequences, 15% to 20% of which are singletons. The material sequenced was PBMCs or a T cell subset sorted from them (not recorded which). These receptors were taken from a man aged 18-30 years who had mild COVID-19 (a few samples of this study predate the infection). Cell type and time point are not known.

The chain is built from TRBV4-3 and TRBJ2-5; 11 bases are shared with TRBD2. Trimming cost V 0 bases and J 1 base; bases outside gene matches: 4. Germline V gene lookup returns CDR1 LGHNA and CDR2 YSLEER. The CDR3 is 17 amino acids. The DNA of the CDR3 is TGCGCCAGCAGCCAAGATCTTGGACTAGCGGGCCAAGAGACCCAGTACTTC. It specifies CASSQDLGLAGQETQYF.

The J gene is TRBJ1-5, the V gene TRBV7-8; the D gene is possibly TRBD1 (5 bases). CDR3 size: 15 residues. Trimming pared 1 base from V and 3 bases from J, leaving 10 bases between. Germline V gene sequence: CDR1 SGHVS, CDR2 FQNEAQ. The chain's CDR3 is CASSLGRQFNQPQHF. The DNA of the CDR3 is TGTGCCAGCAGCTTAGGGCGACAGTTCAATCAGCCCCAGCATTTT.

The J gene is TRBJ2-4, the V gene TRBV15; 8 bases map to TRBD2. V trimming: 3 bases; J trimming: 15 bases; junction bases outside the gene matches: 16. CDR3 size: 15 residues. Germline assignment: CDR1 LNHNV and CDR2 YYDKDF (reference sequence). The CDR3 spells CATSSGLDGGGGSYF. DNA for the CDR3: TGTGCCACCAGCAGCGGCCTTGATGGGGGCGGGGGGTCGTACTTC.

This rearrangement joins TRBV7-3 to TRBJ2-1; D unresolved. The V end was cut by 3 bases, the J end by 1 base, with 10 bases between. Germline V gene lookup returns CDR1 SGHTA and CDR2 FQGTGA. The CDR3 covers 15 residues. This CDR3 reads CASSFMGNSYNEQFF. CDR3 in DNA: TGTGCCAGCAGCTTTATGGGAAATTCCTACAATGAGCAGTTCTTC.

This clonotype was seen a handful of times. The chain joins TRBV5-1 to TRBJ1-1; D unresolved. Trimming removed 3 bases at V and 4 bases at J, with 16 bases between. The germline V gene has CDR1 SGHRS and CDR2 YFSETQ. The CDR3 length is 15 residues. CDR3 nucleotide sequence: TGCGCCAGCAGCTCCCCTTTTGAGGACGGCACTGAAGCTTTCTTT. Translated, it gives CASSSPFEDGTEAFF.

The chain joins TRBV5-6 to TRBJ2-1, with TRBD2 matching over 8 bases. The germline V gene has CDR1 SGHDT and CDR2 YYEEEE. This CDR3 has 16 residues. The junction had 9 bases not matched to a gene; V was cut back by 3 bases and J by 4 bases. The CDR3 sequence: CASSSQSSGGYNEQFF. In nucleotides, the CDR3 is TGTGCCAGCAGCTCCCAATCGAGCGGGGGATACAATGAGCAGTTCTTC. The full variable domain, with the rest looked up from reference TRBV5-6 and TRBJ2-1, is DAGVTQSPTHLIKTRGQQVTLRCSPKSGHDTVSWYQQALGQGPQFIFQYYEEEERQRGNFPDRFSGHQFPNYSSELNVNALLLGDSALYLCASSSQSSGGYNEQFFGPGTRLTVL.

This clonotype has just a few counts. The chain uses TRBV7-9 and TRBJ2-3; weak D call: TRBD2 (6 bases). Germline assignment: CDR1 SEHNR and CDR2 FQNEAQ (reference sequence). Deletions cut 8 bases from V and 1 base from J, with 13 bases between. This CDR3 has 14 amino acids. CDR3 loop: CASRYGTGTDTQYF. CDR3 DNA sequence: TGTGCCAGCCGCTACGGGACTGGCACAGATACGCAGTATTTT. Looking up the rest from reference TRBV7-9 and TRBJ2-3 gives the full variable domain: DTGVSQNPRHKITKRGQNVTFRCDPISEHNRLYWYRQTLGQGPEFLTYFQNEAQLEKSRLLSDRFSAERPKGSFSTLEIQRTEQGDSAMYLCASRYGTGTDTQYFGPGTRLTVL.

The chain uses TRBV7-7 and TRBJ2-7; 7 bases agree with TRBD2. Germline V gene sequence: CDR1 SSHAT, CDR2 FNYEAQ (reference sequence). CDR3 length: 14 amino acids. V gave up 5 bases and J gave up 3 bases; unmatched junction bases: 7. The chain's CDR3 is CASSSGVQGYEQYF. CDR3 nucleotide sequence: TGTGCCAGCAGCAGCGGGGTACAAGGCTACGAGCAGTACTTC.

The table lists this clonotype with a few counts. This sequence joins TRBV20-1 and TRBJ1-5; 8 positions match TRBD1. This CDR3 is 14 amino acids long. J gave up 2 bases and V 6 bases, and 6 bases lay outside the gene matches. Germline values: CDR1 DFQATT, CDR2 SNEGSKA (reference sequence). CDR3 amino acids: CSADAGGRNQPQHF. As DNA, the CDR3 is TGCAGTGCCGACGCAGGGGGCCGCAATCAGCCCCAGCATTTT.

The V gene is TRBV7-6, the J gene TRBJ1-1; no definite D call. Germline CDR1 and CDR2: SGHVS and FNYEAQ. This CDR3 comprises 14 residues. Trimming took 2 bases from V and 1 from J, leaving 8 bases between them. The CDR3 DNA reads TGTGCCAGCAGCTTAATACATACGAACACTGAAGCTTTCTTT. Translated: CASSLIHTNTEAFF.

This clonotype was picked up a small number of times. This chain joins TRBV4-3 and TRBJ1-1; D may be TRBD1 (5 bases). The CDR3 is 13 residues long. Germline V gives CDR1 LGHNA, CDR2 YSLEER. The V end was cut by 4 bases, the J end by 4 bases, with 10 bases between. CDR3 nucleotides: TGCGCCAGCAGCCCCCTGGGGGTCACTGAAGCTTTCTTT. It specifies CASSPLGVTEAFF.

The chain has TRBV29-1 and TRBJ1-5, with D hard to call. The germline V gene has CDR1 SQVTM and CDR2 ANQGSEA. The V gene lost 7 bases and the J gene lost 2 bases, with 12 bases spanning the gap. The CDR3 runs to 13 residues. CDR3 protein: CSATFGGNQPQHF. The CDR3 bases are TGCAGCGCAACCTTCGGGGGCAATCAGCCCCAGCATTTT.

In this sample, this clonotype turned up a few times. This chain joins TRBV27 and TRBJ2-1, with 7 positions matching TRBD1. Trimming cost V 2 bases and J 4 bases; bases outside gene matches: 5. Germline V gene sequence: CDR1 MNHEY, CDR2 SMNVEV (reference sequence). This CDR3 has 15 residues. CDR3 nucleotide sequence: TGTGCCAGCAGTTTAACTGGGACAGAGTACAATGAGCAGTTCTTC. Residues: CASSLTGTEYNEQFF.

In this sample, this clonotype turned up a few times. This chain joins TRBV7-9 and TRBJ2-3; D remains ambiguous. The CDR3 runs to 14 residues. Germline V gene lookup returns CDR1 SEHNR and CDR2 FQNEAQ (reference sequence). V was clipped by 3 bases and J by 1 base, with 8 bases between them. CDR3 residues: CASSFSDGTDTQYF. The CDR3 coding sequence is TGTGCCAGCAGCTTTTCCGACGGCACAGATACGCAGTATTTT.

This clonotype was seen only a few times. The chain uses TRBV6-5 and TRBJ2-1; D possibly corresponds to TRBD2 (6 bases). This CDR3 contains 13 residues. V was shortened by 5 bases and J by 9 bases, with 14 bases between the two germline ends. Germline CDR1 reads MNHEY; CDR2 reads SVGAGI. CDR3 sequence: CASSPGGLAEQFF. CDR3 bases: TGTGCCAGCAGTCCAGGAGGGCTGGCTGAGCAGTTCTTC.

This clonotype was observed a handful of times. The V gene is TRBV19, the J gene TRBJ1-2; TRBD1 is a possible D gene (5 bases). Germline V gene data show CDR1 as LNHDA and CDR2 as SQIVND (reference sequence). The CDR3 sequence is 13 residues long. The ends were cut back, 5 bases at V and 4 bases at J, with 11 bases in the middle. For the CDR3, the DNA is TGTGCCAGTAGTGCCCCCGACAGCTATGGCTACACCTTC. Translating it yields CASSAPDSYGYTF.

The chain couples TRBV28 to TRBJ2-5, with 8 nucleotides matching TRBD1. V lost 4 bases and J lost 7; bases outside the gene matches: 11. CDR1 is MDHEN and CDR2 is SYDVKM in the germline V gene. There are 15 residues in the CDR3. The CDR3 here is CASSSGAGGQVTQYF. CDR3 nucleotide sequence: TGTGCCAGCAGTTCCGGCGCAGGGGGCCAGGTGACCCAGTACTTC.

This clonotype has only a few counts. The chain recombines TRBV4-1 with TRBJ2-3; D unclear. Looked up from germline, CDR1 is MGHRA and CDR2 is YSYEKL. This CDR3 is built from 12 residues. Trimming left V 0 bases short and J 12 bases short, with 10 bases between. The CDR3 DNA follows: TGCGCCAGCAGCCAAGAGGCCACCCACCAGTATTTT. It is translated as CASSQEATHQYF.

V is TRBV11-2 and J is TRBJ2-6; D possibly matches TRBD1 or TRBD2 (5 bases each). Germline assignment: CDR1 SGHAT and CDR2 FQNNGV. V lost 5 bases to trimming and J lost 0 bases, with 20 bases between them. CDR3 length equals 19 residues. CDR3 in DNA: TGTGCCAGCAGCCGTAAGACCCAGGGAGTTAACTCTGGGGCCAACGTCCTGACTTTC. This translates into CASSRKTQGVNSGANVLTF.

The rearrangement links TRBV5-4 to TRBJ1-1; D is uncertain. From germline, CDR1 is SGHNT and CDR2 YYREEE (reference sequence). The CDR3 loop spans 12 amino acids. V dropped 4 bases and J dropped 3 bases, with 7 bases sitting between them. The CDR3 here is CASSRWDTEAFF. The CDR3 nucleotides are TGTGCCAGCAGCCGGTGGGACACTGAAGCTTTCTTT.

The chain carries TRBV5-1 and TRBJ2-7; either TRBD1 or TRBD2 may fit D (5 bases each). There are 18 residues in the CDR3. Looked up from germline, CDR1 is SGHRS and CDR2 is YFSETQ. Trimming took off 5 bases at V and 6 bases at J, with 30 bases between the two ends. Written as DNA, the CDR3 is TGCGCCAGCAGATTGCCCTTACCAGGAGGCCGAGGGGATTCCGAGCAGTACTTC. Translated, it gives CASRLPLPGGRGDSEQYF.